These 27 T cell receptor beta chains share one sample of origin, sequenced in a study of naive and memory T cell subsets. General study results and limits: Naive repertoires, especially CD8, held a few larger clonotypes, possibly memory cells re-expressing CD45RA.

Their cognate antigens are unknown. Both TRBC1 and TRBC2 were covered by a beta constant-region primer of two equimolar oligonucleotides. Nested alpha and beta constant-region primers with the SP2 primer drove four PCR rounds on ligated cDNA. TCRdb itself ran the UMI-ligation and nested PCR reads through MiXCR, one entry per CDR3 protein. The table includes 150,000 or so distinct CDR3 sequences, approximately 24% detected once. Sequenced: naive CD4+ T cells from blood. The receptor source for this set is a human donor in good health.

This clonotype has a count of ten or more. V and J are TRBV7-2 and TRBJ2-5, with TRBD2 matching over 13 bases. CDR3 size: 16 residues. V was clipped by 4 bases and J by 1 base; unmatched bases: 3. Germline V gene lookup returns CDR1 SGHTA and CDR2 FQGNSA. CDR3 sequence: CASSSRTSGSQETQYF. The CDR3 bases are TGTGCCAGCAGCTCCCGGACTAGCGGGAGCCAAGAGACCCAGTACTTC.

With regard to this clonotype: The junction differs from germline at one of its ends, possibly a read error. The chain couples TRBV7-9 to TRBJ2-3; D call uncertain. The CDR3 has 13 residues. CDR1 SEHNR and CDR2 FQNEAQ come from the germline V gene (reference sequence). Here the CDR3 DNA reads TGTGTCAGCAGCTTGGACGCTACAGATACGCAGTATTTT. It yields the protein CVSSLDATDTQYF.

This clonotype was detected once. The rearrangement links TRBV30 to TRBJ1-1; 8 nucleotides line up with TRBD1. Germline V gives CDR1 GTSNPN, CDR2 SVGIG (reference sequence). J was trimmed by 3 bases and V by 0 bases; bases with no gene match: 9. This CDR3 region has 16 residues. The CDR3 nucleotides read TGTGCCTGGAGTGTCTGGGACAGGCGTCGCGACACTGAAGCTTTCTTT. Protein sequence: CAWSVWDRRRDTEAFF.

This sequence joins TRBV19 and TRBJ1-2; D may be TRBD1 (6 bases). V lost 6 bases and J lost 8, with 28 bases in between. CDR1 is LNHDA, CDR2 SQIVND, per germline (reference sequence). The CDR3 covers 17 residues. CDR3 sequence: CASSYGQILARLKGYTF. In DNA, the CDR3 is TGTGCCAGTAGCTACGGACAGATCCTAGCGAGGCTCAAGGGCTACACCTTC.

The chain employs TRBV5-1 and TRBJ1-2; no clear D gene. The CDR3 has 14 residues. V lost 2 bases, J lost 2 bases, and 10 bases lay in between. Germline V gene data show CDR1 as SGHRS and CDR2 as YFSETQ. CDR3 bases: TGCGCCAGCAGCTTAAGGACGGAGAACTATGGCTACACCTTC. It codes for CASSLRTENYGYTF.

The genes are TRBV15 and TRBJ1-2, with D tentatively TRBD1 (5 bases). V was cut by 0 bases and J by 7 bases, with 21 bases left in between. The CDR3 extends over 17 amino acids. Germline loops: CDR1 LNHNV, CDR2 YYDKDF (reference sequence). The CDR3 loop reads CATSRDVVARVTGGYTF. The DNA of the CDR3 is TGTGCCACCAGCAGAGATGTCGTCGCCAGGGTGACGGGTGGCTACACCTTC.

This clonotype was recorded a few times. CDR3 sequence (DNA): TGCAGTGCTCGTGGAGGGGCCCTCTATGGCTACACCTTC. Protein: CSARGGALYGYTF. The J gene is TRBJ1-2, the V gene TRBV20-1, with D possibly TRBD1 on 5 matching bases. Trimming removed 5 bases from V and 4 bases from J, with 14 bases in between. This CDR3 has 13 residues. Germline-derived CDR1 and CDR2 are DFQATT and SNEGSKA (reference sequence).

This chain joins TRBV6-2 or TRBV6-3 and TRBJ2-3, with D perhaps being TRBD1 or TRBD2 (5 bases each). CDR3 length: 13 residues. CDR1 MNHEY and CDR2 SVGEGT come from the germline V gene. Between the trimmed V and J ends, which lost 10 bases and 3 bases, there was a span of 14 bases. The CDR3 nucleotides read TGTGCCACCCGAGGGTGGGGGACAGATACGCAGTATTTT. This encodes CATRGWGTDTQYF.

The chain carries TRBV29-1 and TRBJ2-5, with D unresolved. Trimming pared 5 bases from V and 5 bases from J, leaving 9 bases between. This CDR3 is built from 11 residues. Germline V lookup: CDR1 SQVTM, CDR2 ANQGSEA. CDR3 protein: CSVRYGETQYF. CDR3 bases: TGCAGCGTTAGGTACGGGGAGACCCAGTACTTC.

A few counts support this clonotype. The gene calls are TRBV7-2 and TRBJ2-1; D possibly corresponds to TRBD1 (6 bases). Germline-derived CDR1 and CDR2 are SGHTA and FQGNSA. The CDR3 is 16 amino acids. Trimming removed 5 bases at V and 4 bases at J, with 18 bases between. The CDR3 DNA follows: TGTGCCAGCAGCCGGCCGGAAGGAGACAGGTACAATGAGCAGTTCTTC. Translating gives CASSRPEGDRYNEQFF.

This clonotype appeared many times. The rearrangement uses TRBV7-9 and TRBJ1-3, with D maybe TRBD1 (5 bases). Germline V gene lookup returns CDR1 SEHNR and CDR2 FQNEAQ (reference sequence). V was pared by 2 bases and J by 0 bases, with 8 bases between. The CDR3 is 15 amino acids. CDR3: CASSLSGNSGNTIYF. The CDR3, as DNA: TGTGCCAGCAGCTTATCAGGGAACTCTGGAAACACCATATATTTT.

This clonotype has just a few counts. The chain recombines TRBV19 with TRBJ2-1; 7 bases line up with TRBD1. Per germline, CDR1 LNHDA and CDR2 SQIVND (reference sequence). There are 15 residues in the CDR3. The V gene end was trimmed by 4 bases and the J gene end by 6 bases; junction bases not matched to a gene: 9. The CDR3 region is CASSTGQVFTNEQFF. The CDR3 DNA sequence: TGTGCCAGTAGTACAGGACAGGTCTTCACCAATGAGCAGTTCTTC.

This clonotype was detected a few times. V is TRBV20-1 and J is TRBJ2-7; 16 nucleotides agree with TRBD2. V shed 2 bases and J 7 bases; nucleotides not matched to a gene: 5. The length of the CDR3 is 15 residues. Germline V gene data show CDR1 as DFQATT and CDR2 as SNEGSKA (reference sequence). This CDR3 is CSARSGTSGRGEQYF. CDR3 nucleotide sequence: TGCAGTGCTAGATCCGGGACTAGCGGGAGGGGAGAGCAGTACTTC.

The table lists this clonotype with a few counts. CDR3 sequence: CASSLYRGTEAFF. CDR3 DNA sequence: TGTGCCAGCAGCTTGTACCGGGGGACTGAAGCTTTCTTT. The V and J genes are TRBV5-4 and TRBJ1-1; possible D gene TRBD1, 5 bases. Trimming stripped 1 base from V and 5 bases from J, with 9 bases between. The germline CDR1 and CDR2 sequences are SGHNT and YYREEE (reference sequence). This CDR3 spans 13 amino acids.

This clonotype was seen repeatedly, ten times or more. The genes are TRBV27 and TRBJ2-2; TRBD1 aligns across 12 bases. The V gene's germline CDR1 is MNHEY and CDR2 SMNVEV (reference sequence). The length of the CDR3 is 14 residues. Trimming cost V 7 bases and J 5 bases; bases outside gene matches: 2. CDR3 amino acids: CASKGQGATGELFF. CDR3 sequence (DNA): TGTGCCAGCAAGGGACAGGGGGCAACCGGGGAGCTGTTTTTT.

This rearrangement joins TRBV7-2 to TRBJ1-2; D is ambiguous. Between the trimmed V and J ends, which lost 1 base and 8 bases, there was a span of 8 bases. CDR1 and CDR2 (germline): SGHTA, FQGNSA. The CDR3 is made up of 12 amino acids. The CDR3 DNA reads TGTGCCAGCAGCTTAGAGTCGGGGGGCTACACCTTC. As protein: CASSLESGGYTF. The variable domain in full, with the rest retrieved from reference TRBV7-2 and TRBJ1-2, is GAGVSQSPSNKVTEKGKDVELRCDPISGHTALYWYRQSLGQGLEFLIYFQGNSAPDKSGLPSDRFSAERTGGSVSTLTIQRTQQEDSAVYLCASSLESGGYTFGSGTRLTVV.

This chain connects TRBV7-9 to TRBJ1-4; D possibly corresponds to TRBD1 (6 bases). CDR1 SEHNR and CDR2 FQNEAQ come from the germline V gene (reference sequence). Trimming removed 5 bases from V and 2 bases from J, with 9 bases in between. This CDR3 comprises 14 residues. CDR3 sequence reads: CASSRGQTNEKLFF. The CDR3 bases are TGTGCCAGCAGCCGCGGACAGACTAATGAAAAACTGTTTTTT.

This clonotype was seen a few times. The chain couples TRBV7-2 to TRBJ2-1; 9 bases match TRBD2. The CDR3 totals 20 residues. The V gene's germline CDR1 is SGHTA and CDR2 FQGNSA. V lost 2 bases, J lost 1 base, and 15 bases stayed unmatched. The CDR3 loop reads CASSLRAGAGGSWSYNEQFF. The DNA for the CDR3 is TGTGCCAGCAGCTTACGCGCGGGGGCGGGAGGGAGTTGGTCCTACAATGAGCAGTTCTTC.

As concerns this clonotype: This may stem from a read error, because a much larger clone lies one nucleotide away. V gene TRBV6-1 combines with J gene TRBJ1-3; D is perhaps TRBD1 (5 bases). Germline-derived CDR1 and CDR2 are MNHNS and SASEGT. CDR3 size: 14 residues. The CDR3 loop reads CASGAGSSGNIIYF. CDR3 bases: TGTGCCAGTGGGGCCGGCAGCTCTGGAAACATCATATATTTT.

This sequence joins TRBV2 and TRBJ2-5, with TRBD1 matching 9 bases. After removal of 6 bases from V and 3 bases from J, the junction contained 5 bases not matched to a gene. The CDR3 covers 14 residues. Germline-derived CDR1 and CDR2 are SNHLY and FYNNEI. Here the CDR3 reads CASSRDRVEETQYF. The CDR3 region has the DNA TGTGCCAGCAGCCGGGACAGGGTGGAAGAGACCCAGTACTTC.

This clonotype was found many times. The rearrangement uses TRBV12-3 or TRBV12-4 and TRBJ2-1; 11 bases line up with TRBD2. Unmatched junction bases numbered 3, after V lost 2 bases and J lost 3 bases. This CDR3 is 16 amino acids long. The CDR3 spells CASSLMGLADYNEQFF. The CDR3 bases are TGTGCCAGCAGTTTAATGGGACTAGCGGACTACAATGAGCAGTTCTTC.

This clonotype occurred a few times. The genes are TRBV11-2 and TRBJ2-1, with no clear D. CDR3 length: 12 amino acids. V was pared by 6 bases and J by 8 bases, with 11 bases between. Germline assignment: CDR1 SGHAT and CDR2 FQNNGV. The CDR3 region is CASSPRLYEQFF. CDR3 nucleotide sequence: TGTGCCAGCAGTCCCCGACTCTATGAGCAGTTCTTC.

This chain joins TRBV7-2 and TRBJ1-2; TRBD1 matches at 7 bases. V was pared by 1 base and J by 8 bases, with 4 bases of the junction left unmatched. The CDR3 loop spans 13 amino acids. Germline assignment: CDR1 SGHTA and CDR2 FQGNSA. Here the CDR3 DNA reads TGTGCCAGCAGCTTAGTGTCAGGGGGGGGCTACACCTTC. It specifies CASSLVSGGGYTF. The full variable domain, its missing parts supplied by reference TRBV7-2 and TRBJ1-2, is GAGVSQSPSNKVTEKGKDVELRCDPISGHTALYWYRQSLGQGLEFLIYFQGNSAPDKSGLPSDRFSAERTGGSVSTLTIQRTQQEDSAVYLCASSLVSGGGYTFGSGTRLTVV.

The chain combines TRBV6-5 with TRBJ2-1; D is ambiguous. The germline V and J ends were trimmed by 0 bases and 3 bases, with 6 bases remaining between them. The CDR3 extends over 14 amino acids. The V gene's germline CDR1 is MNHEY and CDR2 SVGAGI. The CDR3 protein is CASSYSALYNEQFF. In nucleotides, the CDR3 is TGTGCCAGCAGTTACTCGGCCCTCTACAATGAGCAGTTCTTC.

This rearrangement joins TRBV29-1 to TRBJ1-5; D is unclear. Germline V gives CDR1 SQVTM, CDR2 ANQGSEA. V lost 8 bases, J lost 7 bases, and 12 bases lay in between. The CDR3 is made up of 11 amino acids. CDR3: CSSRRSQPQHF. Here the CDR3 DNA reads TGCAGCAGCCGGAGAAGCCAGCCCCAGCATTTT.

The chain combines TRBV5-1 with TRBJ2-7; 11 positions match TRBD2. Germline lookup yields CDR1 SGHRS and CDR2 YFSETQ. The CDR3 runs 17 residues. V shed 0 bases, J shed 6 bases, and the junction held 11 bases outside the gene matches. The CDR3 DNA follows: TGCGCCAGCAGCTTGGCCATACTAGCGGGAGCCACGGTCGAGCAGTACTTC. The encoded protein is CASSLAILAGATVEQYF.

This clonotype has only a few counts. The genes are TRBV5-6 and TRBJ2-7; a weak D match, TRBD1 (6 bases). Trimming shortened V by 5 bases and J by 2 bases, and 14 bases separated the two germline ends. The germline CDR1 and CDR2 sequences are SGHDT and YYEEEE. CDR3 size: 14 residues. The CDR3 nucleotides are TGTGCCAGCAGAAGGAGGAGACAGGCCTACGAGCAGTACTTC. Its translation: CASRRRRQAYEQYF.